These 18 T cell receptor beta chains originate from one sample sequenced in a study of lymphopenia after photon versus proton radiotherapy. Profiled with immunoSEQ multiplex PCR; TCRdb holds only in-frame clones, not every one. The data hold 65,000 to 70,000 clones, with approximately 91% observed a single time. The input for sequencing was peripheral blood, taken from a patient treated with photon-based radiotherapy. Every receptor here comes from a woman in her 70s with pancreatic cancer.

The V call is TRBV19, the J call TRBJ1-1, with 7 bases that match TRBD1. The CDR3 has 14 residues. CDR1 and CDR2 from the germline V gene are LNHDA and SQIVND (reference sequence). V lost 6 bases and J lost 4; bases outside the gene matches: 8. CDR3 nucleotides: TGTGCCAGTAGCTTGACAGGGTCAGGCACTGAAGCTTTCTTT. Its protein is CASSLTGSGTEAFF. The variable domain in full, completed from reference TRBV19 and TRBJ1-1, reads DGGITQSPKYLFRKEGQNVTLSCEQNLNHDAMYWYRQDPGQGLRLIYYSQIVNDFQKGDIAEGYSVSREKKESFPLTVTSAQKNPTAFYLCASSLTGSGTEAFFGQGTRLTVV.

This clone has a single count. The CDR3 is CAWRNAEGQHEEQYF. DNA for the CDR3: TGTGCCTGGAGAAACGCAGAGGGACAGCATGAAGAGCAGTACTTC. J is TRBJ2-7 and V is TRBV30; TRBD1 matches 7 bases. V trimming: 3 bases; J trimming: 7 bases; junction bases outside the gene matches: 15. Germline CDR1 and CDR2: GTSNPN and SVGIG (reference sequence). The CDR3 extends over 15 amino acids.

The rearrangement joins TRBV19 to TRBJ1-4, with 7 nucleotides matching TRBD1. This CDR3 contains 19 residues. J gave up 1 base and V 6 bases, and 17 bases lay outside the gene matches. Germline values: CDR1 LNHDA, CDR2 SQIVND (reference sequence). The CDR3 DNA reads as TGTGCCAGTAGAGGCACACAGGGGCGACTAGTCCGAACTAATGAAAAACTGTTTTTT. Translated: CASRGTQGRLVRTNEKLFF. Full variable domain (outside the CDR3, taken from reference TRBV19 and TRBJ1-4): DGGITQSPKYLFRKEGQNVTLSCEQNLNHDAMYWYRQDPGQGLRLIYYSQIVNDFQKGDIAEGYSVSREKKESFPLTVTSAQKNPTAFYLCASRGTQGRLVRTNEKLFFGSGTQLSVL.

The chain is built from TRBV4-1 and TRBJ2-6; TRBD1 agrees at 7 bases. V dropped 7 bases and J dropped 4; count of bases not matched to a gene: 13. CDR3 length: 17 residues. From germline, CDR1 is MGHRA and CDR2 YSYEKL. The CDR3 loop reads CASKRARTGVGANVLTF. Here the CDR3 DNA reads TGCGCCAGCAAAAGGGCCCGAACAGGGGTCGGGGCCAACGTCCTGACTTTC.

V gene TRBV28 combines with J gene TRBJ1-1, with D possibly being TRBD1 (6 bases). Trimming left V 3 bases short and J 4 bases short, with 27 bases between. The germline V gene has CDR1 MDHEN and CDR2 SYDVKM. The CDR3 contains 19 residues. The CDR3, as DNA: TGTGCCAGCAGTTTCCACCGCTCGAGGGGTTGGCAGGGGCTCACTGAAGCTTTCTTT. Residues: CASSFHRSRGWQGLTEAFF.

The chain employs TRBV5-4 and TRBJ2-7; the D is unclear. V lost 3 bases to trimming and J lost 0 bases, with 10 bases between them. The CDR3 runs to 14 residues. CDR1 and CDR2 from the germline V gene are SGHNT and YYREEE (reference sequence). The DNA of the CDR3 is TGTGCCAGCAGCTCCCATAGGAGCTCCTACGAGCAGTACTTC. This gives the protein CASSSHRSSYEQYF.

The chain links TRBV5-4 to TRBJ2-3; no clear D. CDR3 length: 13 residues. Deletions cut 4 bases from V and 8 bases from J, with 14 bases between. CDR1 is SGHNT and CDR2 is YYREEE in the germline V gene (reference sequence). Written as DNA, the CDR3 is TGTGCCAGCAGCCCAGGACGCGTTCGTACGCAGTATTTT. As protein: CASSPGRVRTQYF.

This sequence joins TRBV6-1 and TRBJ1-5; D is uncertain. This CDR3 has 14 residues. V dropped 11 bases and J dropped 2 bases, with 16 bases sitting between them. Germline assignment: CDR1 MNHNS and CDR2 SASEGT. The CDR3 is CAVSLSRGNQPQHF. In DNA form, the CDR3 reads TGTGCCGTGAGCCTAAGCAGAGGCAATCAGCCCCAGCATTTT.

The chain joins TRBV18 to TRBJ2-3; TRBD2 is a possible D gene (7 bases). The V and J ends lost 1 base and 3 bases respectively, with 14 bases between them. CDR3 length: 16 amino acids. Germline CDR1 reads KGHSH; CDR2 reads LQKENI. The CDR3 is CASSPLGLGGTDTQYF. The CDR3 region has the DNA TGTGCCAGCTCACCACTCGGACTAGGGGGGACAGATACGCAGTATTTT.

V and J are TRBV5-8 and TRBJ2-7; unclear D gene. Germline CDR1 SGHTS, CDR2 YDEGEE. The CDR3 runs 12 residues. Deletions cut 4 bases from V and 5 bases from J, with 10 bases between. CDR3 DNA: TGTGCCAGCAGCCCGAGAACCCACGAGCAGTACTTC. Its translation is CASSPRTHEQYF.

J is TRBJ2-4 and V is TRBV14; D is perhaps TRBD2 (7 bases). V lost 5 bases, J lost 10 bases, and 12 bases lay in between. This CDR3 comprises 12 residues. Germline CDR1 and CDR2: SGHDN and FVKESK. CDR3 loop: CASSFGGRIQYF. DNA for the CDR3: TGTGCCAGCAGCTTCGGGGGGCGGATTCAGTACTTC.

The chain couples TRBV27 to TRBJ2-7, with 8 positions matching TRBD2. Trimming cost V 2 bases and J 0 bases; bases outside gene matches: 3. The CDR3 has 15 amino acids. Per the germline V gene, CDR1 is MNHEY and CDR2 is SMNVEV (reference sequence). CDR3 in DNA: TGTGCCAGCAGTTTAGGGAGCGGGAGCTCCTACGAGCAGTACTTC. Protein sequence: CASSLGSGSSYEQYF.

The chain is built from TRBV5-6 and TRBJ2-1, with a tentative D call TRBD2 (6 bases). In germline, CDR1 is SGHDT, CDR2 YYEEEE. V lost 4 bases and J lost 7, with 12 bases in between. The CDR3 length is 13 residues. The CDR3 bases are TGTGCCAGCAGCGGAACTAGCAGGAATGAGCAGTTCTTC. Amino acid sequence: CASSGTSRNEQFF.

CDR3 nucleotides: TGTGCCAGCAGTTGGGGGGGCAGAACCTACGAGCAGTACTTC. This translates into CASSWGGRTYEQYF. The chain combines TRBV7-9 with TRBJ2-7, with TRBD2 as a possible D gene (7 bases). Deletions cut 6 bases from V and 2 bases from J, with 14 bases between. CDR1 is SEHNR, CDR2 FQNEAQ, per germline (reference sequence). CDR3 length: 14 residues.

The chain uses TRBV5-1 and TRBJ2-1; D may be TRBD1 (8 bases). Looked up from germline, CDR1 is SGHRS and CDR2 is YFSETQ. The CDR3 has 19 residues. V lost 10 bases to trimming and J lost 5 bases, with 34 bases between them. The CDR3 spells CADRDPTGEEGGDNNEQFF. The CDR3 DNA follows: TGCGCCGATAGGGACCCGACAGGGGAGGAGGGAGGGGATAACAATGAGCAGTTCTTC.

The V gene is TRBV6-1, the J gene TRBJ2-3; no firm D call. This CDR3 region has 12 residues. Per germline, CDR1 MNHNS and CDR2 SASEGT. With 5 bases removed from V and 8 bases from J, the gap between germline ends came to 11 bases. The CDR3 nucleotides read TGTGCCAGCAGTCTGGGTGACTCTACGCAGTATTTT. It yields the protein CASSLGDSTQYF.

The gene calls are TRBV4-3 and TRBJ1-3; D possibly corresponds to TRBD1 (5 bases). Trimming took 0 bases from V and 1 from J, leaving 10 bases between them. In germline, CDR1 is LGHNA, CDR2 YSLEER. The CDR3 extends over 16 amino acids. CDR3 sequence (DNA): TGCGCCAGCAGCCAAGATAGAAGGGGATCTGGAAACACCATATATTTT. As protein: CASSQDRRGSGNTIYF.

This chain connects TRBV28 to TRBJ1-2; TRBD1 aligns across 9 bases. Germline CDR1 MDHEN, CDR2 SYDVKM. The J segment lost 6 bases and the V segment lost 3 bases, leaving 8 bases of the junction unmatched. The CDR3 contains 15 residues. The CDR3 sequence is CASSFPPGQGNGYTF. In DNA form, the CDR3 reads TGTGCCAGCAGTTTTCCCCCGGGACAGGGAAATGGCTACACCTTC.